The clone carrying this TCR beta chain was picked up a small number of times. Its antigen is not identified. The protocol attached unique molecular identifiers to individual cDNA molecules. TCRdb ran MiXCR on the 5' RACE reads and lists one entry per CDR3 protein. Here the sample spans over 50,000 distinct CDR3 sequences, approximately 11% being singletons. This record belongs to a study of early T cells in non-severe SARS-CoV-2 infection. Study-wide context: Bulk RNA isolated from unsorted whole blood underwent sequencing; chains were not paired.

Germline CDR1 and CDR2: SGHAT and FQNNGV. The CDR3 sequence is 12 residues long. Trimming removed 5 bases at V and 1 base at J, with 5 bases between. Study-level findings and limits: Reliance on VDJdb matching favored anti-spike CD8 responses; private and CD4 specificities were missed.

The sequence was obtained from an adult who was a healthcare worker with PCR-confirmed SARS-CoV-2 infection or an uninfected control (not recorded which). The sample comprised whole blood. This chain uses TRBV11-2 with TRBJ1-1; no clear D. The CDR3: CASSLRNTEAFF. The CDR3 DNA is TGTGCCAGCAGCCTCAGGAACACTGAAGCTTTCTTT. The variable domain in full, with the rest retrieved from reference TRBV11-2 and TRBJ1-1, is EAGVAQSPRYKIIEKRQSVAFWCNPISGHATLYWYQQILGQGPKLLIQFQNNGVVDDSQLPKDRFSAERLKGVDSTLKIQPAKLEDSAVYLCASSLRNTEAFFGQGTRLTVV.